The sequence of this TCR beta chain was determined in a study of immune evolution from preneoplasia to lung adenocarcinoma (dated by TCRdb to the early 2020s). For context, the study as a whole: HLA loss of heterozygosity was observed in roughly 6.8%, 16% and 36% of AIS, MIA and ADC lesions, respectively, and was not observed in any AAH lesions. The immune data were integrated with whole exome sequencing and methylation data from the same cohort of nodules. Immune contexture across lung adenocarcinoma precursors and invasive adenocarcinoma was profiled using immune gene expression, TCR sequencing and multiplex immunofluorescence. In total, the cohort included 50 to 65 patients with pulmonary nodules, all of whom underwent surgical resection. The sample size depended on which specimens were available, not on a prior power calculation. According to the study, over a hundred samples were used for TCR sequencing. A total of under 55 patients contributed TCR sequencing data. Class I HLA alleles were inferred from exome data with POLYSOLVER, and allele-specific HLA loss was detected with LOHHLA. Resected precursor lesions (AAH, AIS, MIA) and invasive adenocarcinomas were each compared against paired morphologically normal lung tissue. Beyond this particular receptor, the publication reports: The highest top T cell clone frequencies were observed in normal lung, and a progressive decrease in top T cell clone frequencies appeared to occur from AAH through AIS, MIA and invasive adenocarcinoma. Compared with EGFR-mutant or double wild-type lesions, KRAS-mutant nodules had the highest T cell clonality. Because all patients came from Japan and China, whether the findings apply to Western populations was uncertain. The findings rested on association rather than direct causation, and larger cohorts with long-term follow-up and longitudinal biopsies were considered necessary. Clonality was highest in normal lung, while later-stage lesions appeared to show lower clonality but higher T cell density and diversity.

As for this clone: The specificity of this receptor is unknown. Within one base of it there is no much larger clone, and no base qualities were kept.

Using the immunoSEQ hsTCRbeta Kit, TCR beta CDR3 regions were sequenced from DNA. The paper's data handling went like this. TCR sequencing data were analysed with the ImmunoSEQ Analyzer. T cell clonality was defined as 1 minus Pielou's evenness, calculated on productive rearrangements. T cell diversity was measured with the inverse Simpson index on productive templates. T cell density was expressed as TCR beta template counts normalized to usable DNA, with usable DNA estimated by amplifying and sequencing housekeeping genes. Two-sided Kruskal-Wallis tests were used to compare TCR metrics between histologic stages. TCRdb took over this immuneACCESS table, retaining in-frame rearrangements with V and J assigned. Such tables are incomplete; in checked studies, under half of the missing clones stem from an unresolved V gene, and the remainder is unexplained. That table is the source of V, J and clone size, and D and trimming were worked out from the DNA. This sample comprises several thousand clones, about 82% of them detected only once. The ten top clones hold roughly 2.1% of the sample.

Patients underwent resection in Japan or China between the mid-2010s and the late 2010s. Two lung cancer pathologists independently confirmed the histologic diagnosis of each case on H&E slides. Premalignant or tumor cells were enriched for nucleic acid extraction by macro-dissection performed after pathologic assessment. DNA was isolated from FFPE tissue using the AllPrep DNA/RNA FFPE Kit. The TCR was taken from a person aged 45 to 59 with lung adenocarcinoma. Sequenced material: FFPE invasive lung adenocarcinoma tissue. What this sample's cell subset or site label stands for: frankly invasive lung adenocarcinoma (ADC).

The CDR3 protein is CASSLMLAGATDTQYF. The DNA reads TGTGCCAGCAGCTTGATGTTAGCGGGAGCCACAGATACGCAGTATTTT. The chain couples TRBV5-6 to TRBJ2-3; TRBD2 matches 9 bases in the middle. CDR1 and CDR2 are drawn from the germline V gene: SGHDT, YYEEEE. From its cysteine to its phenylalanine, the CDR3 spans 16 amino acids. The entry retains the CDR3 DNA only, 48 bases that are in frame from base 1. Relative to germline, V is missing 1 base and J is missing 2 bases, with 5 bases of the junction outside any gene match. Extended through the reference TRBV5-6 and TRBJ2-3 proteins, this CDR3 yields the full variable domain: DAGVTQSPTHLIKTRGQQVTLRCSPKSGHDTVSWYQQALGQGPQFIFQYYEEEERQRGNFPDRFSGHQFPNYSSELNVNALLLGDSALYLCASSLMLAGATDTQYFGPGTRLTVL.